This entry concerns a single TCR beta chain. What antigen it recognizes has not been identified. The sample holds no much larger clone one base away, and base qualities are not on file. Using the deep immunoSEQ assay, multiplex PCR amplified TCR CDR3 regions from genomic DNA. Extracted genomic DNA from each cell subset was distributed evenly across all wells of several immunoSEQ 96-well plates, and each plate was treated as a replicate. Each replicate PCR for sorted subsets received about 200 ng genomic DNA, equal to about 29,000 T cell genomes. Purified libraries were measured with a Qubit 3.0 fluorometer, size-checked on a Bioanalyzer 2100, and measured again with the KAPA Library Quantification kit. Every immunoSEQ 96-well plate was sequenced on a separate single-read 150-cycle Illumina NextSeq 550 flow cell. On the study's bioinformatics: Because the immunoSEQ output held only junctional sequences and lacked quality scores, the filtering could not match the filtering applied to full-length reads. Sequences were annotated with PyIR, a Python wrapper for IgBLAST v1.9, using IMGT germline references to assign V/J genes and CDR3. Any read was removed if the V/J assignment was weak (E-value above 1e-6), the CDR3 was missing, or the read contained stop codons, out-of-frame junctions, or ambiguous translated residues. V3J clonotypes were defined as sequences sharing an identical inferred V gene, J gene, and CDR3 amino acid sequence. Percentage overlap between repertoires was calculated by dividing the number of shared unique clonotypes by the size of the smaller repertoire. Repertoire richness was assessed with RTK rarefaction, the Chao1 estimator, and Recon v2.1 estimates of unobserved clonotypes. Generation probabilities were computed with OLGA for all TCRbeta clonotypes obtained by the gDNA method from a handful of donors. Imported from immuneACCESS, the table was reduced by TCRdb to in-frame sequences with V and J called. These copies leave out some clones; in studies compared against another copy, an unresolved V gene accounts for under half, and the cause of the remainder is not known. Clonal size and the V and J genes are those of that table, whereas D and trimming came from the DNA. The sample table contains fewer than 1 million clones; only one count was recorded for around 96% of them. The ten largest clones capture about 0.25% of the sample.

The data were obtained in a study of shared clonotypes between healthy human individuals (dated by TCRdb to between 2020 and 2021). Background for the entire study: The cohort comprised two women and three men aged 18 to 49 years. For each donor, CD4 naive and CD4 memory were each run on three plates, CD8 naive on two plates, and CD8 memory on one plate. To increase sequencing depth and limit assay-specific biases, different laboratories used diverse techniques to prepare libraries and sequence TCR repertoires. Leukapheresis yielded between about 0.9 and 10 billion PBMCs per donor. To estimate repertoire size and how much clonotypes are shared between individuals, the study performed deep sequencing of blood TCR repertoires from five healthy adults.

For the CD8 naive samples, CD45RO-negative cells were positively selected for CCR7, yielding a CD45RA+CCR7+ population from which TemRA cells were excluded. The donors were healthy, HIV-negative adults who had no recently reported acute infections or vaccinations. All donors were Caucasian adults living in Nashville, Tennessee, USA. After blood collection by leukapheresis, PBMCs were isolated using Ficoll-Histopaque density gradient centrifugation and then cryopreserved in the vapor phase of liquid nitrogen. Analytical flow cytometry was used to check the purity and quantity of each magnetically sorted T cell population. From each sorted fraction, genomic DNA was isolated and quantified by UV absorbance on a Nanodrop 2000c. Summary of the overall study and its limitations: Sampling was restricted to blood, and TCR repertoires in tissues likely differ from the TCR repertoires found in blood. Compared with non-shared clonotypes, the clonotypes found in all four sorted-subset donors had higher generation probabilities. Incomplete sequencing was indicated by rarefaction of sorted-subset datasets, despite the large sequencing depth. Naive subsets generally had larger estimated clonotype richness than memory subsets did. Based on pairwise subsampling, the degree of clonotype sharing among donors was expected to be affected by sequencing depth. Across several donors, around 5.4% of naive CD4, roughly 3.4% of naive CD8, 2% to 2.5% of memory CD4, and approximately 0.4% of memory CD8 clonotypes were shared. The small number of donors limited the genetic and exposure-history diversity represented.

V sheds 4 bases and J sheds 2 bases, leaving 9 bases between their ends. The CDR3 runs 13 residues from the cysteine to the phenylalanine. The retained sequence is limited to the CDR3, 39 bases, with the frame set at the first base. CDR1 and CDR2 were assigned from the germline V gene as SNHLY and FYNNEI. The V and J segments used are TRBV2 and TRBJ2-7; too little of a D gene remains to name it. The sequenced material came from naive CD8+ T cells sorted from blood. The cell subset or site label here, explained by the study, means: CD45RA+CCR7+. This receptor was obtained from a man aged 25-45 years in good health. The DNA sequence is TGTGCCAGCAGTGTAGACGGCACCTACGAGCAGTACTTC. Translated, this is CASSVDGTYEQYF. Reference TRBV2 and TRBJ2-7 proteins supply the regions before and after the CDR3; the full variable domain is: EPEVTQTPSHQVTQMGQEVILRCVPISNHLYFYWYRQILGQKVEFLVSFYNNEISEKSEIFDDQFSVERPDGSNFTLKIRSTKLEDSAMYFCASSVDGTYEQYFGPGTRLTVT.